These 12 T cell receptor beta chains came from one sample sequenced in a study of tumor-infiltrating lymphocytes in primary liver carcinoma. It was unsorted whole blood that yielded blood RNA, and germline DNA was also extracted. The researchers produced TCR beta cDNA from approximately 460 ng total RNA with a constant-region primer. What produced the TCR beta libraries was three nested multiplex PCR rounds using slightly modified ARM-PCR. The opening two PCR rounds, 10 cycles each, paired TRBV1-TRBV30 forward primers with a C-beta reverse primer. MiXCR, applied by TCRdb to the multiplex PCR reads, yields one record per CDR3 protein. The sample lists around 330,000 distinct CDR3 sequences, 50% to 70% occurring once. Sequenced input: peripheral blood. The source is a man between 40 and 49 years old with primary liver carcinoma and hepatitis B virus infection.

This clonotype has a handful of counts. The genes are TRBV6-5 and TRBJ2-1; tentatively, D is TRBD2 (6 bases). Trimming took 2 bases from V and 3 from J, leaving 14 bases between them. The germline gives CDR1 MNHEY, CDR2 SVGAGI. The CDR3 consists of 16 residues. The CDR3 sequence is CASSYGGTLLYNEQFF. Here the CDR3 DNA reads TGTGCCAGCAGTTACGGAGGGACGTTACTCTACAATGAGCAGTTCTTC.

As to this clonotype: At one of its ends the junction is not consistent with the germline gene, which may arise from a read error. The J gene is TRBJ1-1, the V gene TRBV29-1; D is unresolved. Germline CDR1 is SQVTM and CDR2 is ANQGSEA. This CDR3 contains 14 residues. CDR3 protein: CNVEPSERYTEAFF. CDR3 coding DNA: TGCAACGTTGAACCCAGCGAGAGGTACACTGAAGCTTTCTTT.

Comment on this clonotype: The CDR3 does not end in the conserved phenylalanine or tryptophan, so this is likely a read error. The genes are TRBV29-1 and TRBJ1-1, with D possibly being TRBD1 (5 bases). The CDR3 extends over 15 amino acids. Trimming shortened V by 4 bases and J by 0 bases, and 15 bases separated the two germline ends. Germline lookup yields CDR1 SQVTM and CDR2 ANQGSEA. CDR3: CSVGAGWGMNTEAFL. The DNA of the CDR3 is TGCAGCGTTGGGGCAGGGTGGGGCATGAACACTGAAGCTTTCCTA.

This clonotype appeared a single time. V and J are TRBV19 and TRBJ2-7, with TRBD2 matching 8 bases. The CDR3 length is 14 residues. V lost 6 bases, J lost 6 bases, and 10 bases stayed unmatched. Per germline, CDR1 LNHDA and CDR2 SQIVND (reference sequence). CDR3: CASRLGLVEGEQYF. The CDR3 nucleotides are TGTGCCAGTAGACTGGGACTAGTAGAAGGCGAGCAGTACTTC.

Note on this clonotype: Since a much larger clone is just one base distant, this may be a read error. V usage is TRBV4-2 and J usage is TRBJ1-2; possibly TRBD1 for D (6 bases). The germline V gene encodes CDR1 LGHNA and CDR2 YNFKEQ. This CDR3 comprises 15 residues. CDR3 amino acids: CATSQGTVTNYGYTF. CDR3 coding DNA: TGTGCCACCAGCCAGGGGACGGTCACTAACTATGGCTACACCTTC.

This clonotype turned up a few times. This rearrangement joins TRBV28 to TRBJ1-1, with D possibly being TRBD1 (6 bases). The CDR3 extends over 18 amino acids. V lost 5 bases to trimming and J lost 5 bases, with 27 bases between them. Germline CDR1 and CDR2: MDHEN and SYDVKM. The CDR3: CASSPAGLGAQRGTEAFF. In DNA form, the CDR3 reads TGTGCCAGCAGTCCGGCGGGCCTCGGGGCACAGAGGGGGACTGAAGCTTTCTTT.

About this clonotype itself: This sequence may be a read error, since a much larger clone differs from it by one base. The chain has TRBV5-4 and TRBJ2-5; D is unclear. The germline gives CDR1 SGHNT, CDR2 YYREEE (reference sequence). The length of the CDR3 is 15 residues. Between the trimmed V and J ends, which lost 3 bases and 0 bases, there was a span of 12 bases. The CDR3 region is CASSSSTRYQETQYF. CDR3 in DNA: TGTGCCAGCAGCTCCTCTACAAGGTACCAAGAGACCCAGTACTTC.

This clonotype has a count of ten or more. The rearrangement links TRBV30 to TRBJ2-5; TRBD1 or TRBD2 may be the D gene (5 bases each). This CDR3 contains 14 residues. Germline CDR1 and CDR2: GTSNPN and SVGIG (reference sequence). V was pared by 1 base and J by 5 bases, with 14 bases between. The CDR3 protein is CAWSETVRGETQYF. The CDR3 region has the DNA TGTGCCTGGAGTGAGACAGTCCGAGGGGAGACCCAGTACTTC.

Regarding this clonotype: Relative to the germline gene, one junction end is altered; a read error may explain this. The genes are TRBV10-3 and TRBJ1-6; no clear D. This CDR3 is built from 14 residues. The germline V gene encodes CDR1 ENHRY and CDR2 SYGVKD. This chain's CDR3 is CAIRERSQDPPLHF. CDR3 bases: TGTGCCATCCGTGAAAGGTCTCAGGATCCACCGCTCCACTTT.

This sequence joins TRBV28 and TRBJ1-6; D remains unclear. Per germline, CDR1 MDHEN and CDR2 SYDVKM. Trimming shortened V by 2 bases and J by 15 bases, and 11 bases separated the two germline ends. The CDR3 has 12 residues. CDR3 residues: CASSLKYWDLHF. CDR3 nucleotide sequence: TGTGCCAGCAGTTTAAAATATTGGGACCTCCACTTT.

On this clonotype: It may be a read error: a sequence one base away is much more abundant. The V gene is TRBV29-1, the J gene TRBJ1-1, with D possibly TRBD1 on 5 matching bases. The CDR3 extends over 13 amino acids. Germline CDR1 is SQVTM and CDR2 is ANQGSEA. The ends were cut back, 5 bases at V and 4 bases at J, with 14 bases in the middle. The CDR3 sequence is CSVPTDSSTEAFF. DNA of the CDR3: TGCAGCGTTCCTACTGACAGCTCCACTGAAGCTTTCTTT.

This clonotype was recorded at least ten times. In DNA form, the CDR3 reads TGTGCCAGCAGCACGGGACTAGCGGACAATGAGCAGTTCTTC. It yields the protein CASSTGLADNEQFF. The chain is built from TRBV5-4 and TRBJ2-1, with TRBD2 matching 11 bases. There are 14 residues in the CDR3. CDR1 is SGHNT, CDR2 YYREEE, per germline (reference sequence). J was trimmed by 5 bases and V by 4 bases; bases with no gene match: 2.